The 4 T cell receptor beta chains below were found in one sample sequenced in a study of identical twins. One entry per CDR3 protein, called by TCRdb with MiXCR from the 5' RACE reads. Among over 200,000 distinct CDR3 sequences listed, roughly 10% were seen once. Sequencing was performed on memory T cells sorted from blood. The origin of the receptors is a man in his fifties or sixties in good health.

This clonotype was observed at least ten times. The genes are TRBV7-9 and TRBJ2-5; the D call may be TRBD1 or TRBD2 (7 bases each). Per germline, CDR1 SEHNR and CDR2 FQNEAQ (reference sequence). This CDR3 region has 14 residues. V was shortened by 5 bases and J by 4 bases, with 14 bases between the two germline ends. CDR3 sequence (DNA): TGTGCCAGCAGCCGCGACAGGGAGGGAGAGACCCAGTACTTC. Protein sequence: CASSRDREGETQYF.

The V call is TRBV30, the J call TRBJ2-1; 11 positions match TRBD2. The CDR3 has 15 residues. Germline V gene data show CDR1 as GTSNPN and CDR2 as SVGIG (reference sequence). J was trimmed by 2 bases and V by 3 bases; bases with no gene match: 3. The CDR3 DNA reads TGTGCCTGGAGGGAACTAGCGGGAGCCTACAATGAGCAGTTCTTC. The encoded protein is CAWRELAGAYNEQFF.

This clonotype was detected many times. V gene TRBV24-1 combines with J gene TRBJ1-5, with unresolved D. V lost 9 bases and J 8 bases, leaving 7 bases between the germline ends. Germline assignment: CDR1 KGHDR and CDR2 SFDVKD. The CDR3 has 10 residues. The CDR3 region is CATGRKPQHF. CDR3 nucleotides: TGTGCCACCGGAAGAAAGCCCCAGCATTTT.

This clonotype was seen repeatedly, ten times or more. The V gene is TRBV3-1, the J gene TRBJ2-1; D may be TRBD1 (5 bases). Trimming shortened V by 3 bases and J by 5 bases, and 8 bases separated the two germline ends. The V gene's germline CDR1 is LGHDT and CDR2 YNNKEL (reference sequence). The CDR3 totals 13 residues. Written as DNA, the CDR3 is TGTGCCAGCAGCCAGAACAGGAACAATGAGCAGTTCTTC. Its protein product is CASSQNRNNEQFF.